Presented here are 26 T cell receptor beta chains from one specimen sequenced in a study of T-cell memory formation after mild COVID-19. Using its own MiXCR run on the 5' RACE reads, TCRdb lists one record per CDR3 protein. Of hundreds of thousands of distinct CDR3 sequences detected, around 16% appear once; the ten largest clones hold approximately 8.1%. Sequenced material: PBMCs or a T cell subset sorted from them (not recorded which). The receptors shown here come from an adult woman who had mild COVID-19 (a few samples of this study predate the infection). Cell type and time point are not known.

This clonotype showed up just a few times. This chain connects TRBV6-2 or TRBV6-3 to TRBJ2-1; 11 nucleotides agree with TRBD2. This CDR3 is built from 18 residues. V was clipped by 0 bases and J by 7 bases; unmatched bases: 11. CDR1 and CDR2 (germline): MNHEY, SVGEGT. As DNA, the CDR3 is TGTGCCAGCAGTTACTCTTTAGCGGGAGGGCCCCAATGGAATGAGCAGTTCTTC. Its protein product is CASSYSLAGGPQWNEQFF.

The chain uses TRBV19 and TRBJ2-7; 10 bases are a match to TRBD2. The V gene end was trimmed by 5 bases and the J gene end by 0 bases; junction bases not matched to a gene: 10. CDR1 and CDR2 (germline): LNHDA, SQIVND (reference sequence). The CDR3 covers 17 residues. CDR3 loop: CASSLSGRPLTSYEQYF. CDR3 bases: TGTGCCAGTAGTCTTAGCGGGAGGCCCCTTACCTCCTACGAGCAGTACTTC.

The chain couples TRBV3-1 to TRBJ2-1; maybe TRBD1 (5 bases). The CDR3 consists of 17 residues. V lost 0 bases to trimming and J lost 0 bases, with 12 bases between them. CDR1 is LGHDT, CDR2 YNNKEL, per germline (reference sequence). CDR3 nucleotide sequence: TGTGCCAGCAGCCAAGATAGCTGGACAAACTCCTACAATGAGCAGTTCTTC. This gives the protein CASSQDSWTNSYNEQFF.

This clonotype was found a few times. This rearrangement joins TRBV20-1 to TRBJ1-4; a possible D gene is TRBD1 (5 bases). V gave up 0 bases and J gave up 7 bases, with 12 bases separating them. Germline-derived CDR1 and CDR2 are DFQATT and SNEGSKA (reference sequence). CDR3 length equals 14 residues. CDR3 coding DNA: TGCAGTGCTAGAGACCGAGACGGGGGTGAAAAACTGTTTTTT. This codes for CSARDRDGGEKLFF.

The chain employs TRBV4-2 and TRBJ2-1; 14 bases map to TRBD2. With 4 bases clipped from V and 9 bases from J, the junction kept 5 bases outside the gene matches. CDR1 and CDR2 from the germline V gene are LGHNA and YNFKEQ. The length of the CDR3 is 15 residues. CDR3 loop: CASSLGTSGSREQFF. As DNA, the CDR3 is TGTGCCAGCAGCCTAGGGACTAGCGGGAGTCGTGAGCAGTTCTTC.

The CDR3 spells CASSPAGGLSSYNEQFF. DNA for the CDR3: TGTGCCAGCAGCCCCGCAGGGGGATTGAGCTCCTACAATGAGCAGTTCTTC. This sequence joins TRBV9 and TRBJ2-1; TRBD1 aligns across 7 bases. Trimming removed 4 bases from V and 0 bases from J; junction bases left unmatched: 10. Germline loops: CDR1 SGDLS, CDR2 YYNGEE. The CDR3 has 17 residues. Variable domain in full (rest from reference TRBV9 and TRBJ2-1): DSGVTQTPKHLITATGQRVTLRCSPRSGDLSVYWYQQSLDQGLQFLIQYYNGEERAKGNILERFSAQQFPDLHSELNLSSLELGDSALYFCASSPAGGLSSYNEQFFGPGTRLTVL.

The chain has TRBV10-3 and TRBJ2-7, with D possibly TRBD2 on 6 matching bases. V shed 3 bases and J shed 3 bases, with 24 bases lying between them. The CDR3 length is 18 residues. In germline, CDR1 is ENHRY, CDR2 SYGVKD. The CDR3 coding sequence is TGTGCCATCAGTGACCAGGAGGGTACCATCTCCCCCCTCTACGAGCAGTACTTC. Translated, it gives CAISDQEGTISPLYEQYF.

This chain links TRBV15 with TRBJ1-5; D is ambiguous. The CDR3 runs to 15 residues. V was trimmed by 0 bases and J by 1 base, leaving 7 bases between them. Germline V gene data show CDR1 as LNHNV and CDR2 as YYDKDF (reference sequence). The CDR3 region has the DNA TGTGCCACCAGCAGAGATCAACGGAGCAATCAGCCCCAGCATTTT. Encoded protein: CATSRDQRSNQPQHF. The variable domain in full, completed from reference TRBV15 and TRBJ1-5, reads DAMVIQNPRYQVTQFGKPVTLSCSQTLNHNVMYWYQQKSSQAPKLLFHYYDKDFNNEADTPDNFQSRRPNTSFCFLDIRSPGLGDTAMYLCATSRDQRSNQPQHFGDGTRLSIL.

Only a few counts were recorded for this clonotype. The rearrangement uses TRBV12-3 or TRBV12-4 and TRBJ1-1; 11 nucleotides align to TRBD1. The CDR3 runs 16 residues. After removal of 4 bases from V and 6 bases from J, the junction contained 10 bases not matched to a gene. As DNA, the CDR3 is TGTGCCAGCAGTTCCCTCTCTGGACAGGGGGCACCTGAAGCTTTCTTT. Translating gives CASSSLSGQGAPEAFF.

V and J are TRBV5-1 and TRBJ2-1; no firm D call. Germline values: CDR1 SGHRS, CDR2 YFSETQ. CDR3 length: 13 residues. Trimming shortened V by 0 bases and J by 5 bases, and 6 bases separated the two germline ends. The DNA for the CDR3 is TGCGCCAGCAGCTTGGAGGGTCACAATGAGCAGTTCTTC. Its protein product is CASSLEGHNEQFF.

V and J are TRBV30 and TRBJ2-3, with unresolved D. Germline CDR1 is GTSNPN and CDR2 is SVGIG (reference sequence). CDR3 length: 13 amino acids. Trimming took off 4 bases at V and 2 bases at J, with 10 bases between the two ends. CDR3 nucleotide sequence: TGTGCCTGGACCAAAGTGCTCACAGATACGCAGTATTTT. Encoded protein: CAWTKVLTDTQYF.

This clonotype was seen a few times. This chain uses TRBV15 with TRBJ2-7; D could derive from TRBD1 or TRBD2 (5 bases each). Trimming removed 10 bases at V and 3 bases at J, with 16 bases between. The CDR3 is 13 amino acids. CDR1 is LNHNV, CDR2 YYDKDF, per germline (reference sequence). In DNA, the CDR3 is TGTGCCAACCGCCGGTGGGGGATCTACGAGCAGTACTTC. This sequence encodes CANRRWGIYEQYF.

This clonotype has only a few counts. The chain couples TRBV12-5 to TRBJ1-3; 8 bases match TRBD1. V lost 3 bases to trimming and J lost 0 bases; unmatched junction nucleotides: 1. Germline V gene data show CDR1 as LGHNT and CDR2 as FRNRAP. This CDR3 contains 15 residues. The CDR3 DNA follows: TGTGCTAGTGGTTTTACAGGGGGCTCTGGAAACACCATATATTTT. Translating gives CASGFTGGSGNTIYF.

This clonotype was seen a few times. The rearrangement uses TRBV5-1 and TRBJ1-2; D gene uncertain. Trimming removed 0 bases at V and 6 bases at J, with 12 bases between. The CDR3 contains 14 residues. The germline V gene encodes CDR1 SGHRS and CDR2 YFSETQ. CDR3 sequence: CASSLAGPRNGYTF. CDR3 coding DNA: TGCGCCAGCAGCTTGGCCGGGCCAAGGAATGGCTACACCTTC.

The chain links TRBV14 to TRBJ1-1; unclear D gene. In germline, CDR1 is SGHDN, CDR2 FVKESK. This CDR3 is 14 amino acids long. Trimming stripped 4 bases from V and 6 bases from J, with 15 bases between. The CDR3 reads CASSLETGNSEAFF. In DNA, the CDR3 is TGTGCCAGCAGCCTCGAGACGGGGAATTCTGAAGCTTTCTTT.

The CDR3 spells CATSPGQGVYGYTF. The CDR3 DNA is TGTGCCACCAGCCCGGGACAGGGGGTATATGGCTACACCTTC. The rearrangement links TRBV15 to TRBJ1-2, with 11 bases matching TRBD1. Germline-derived CDR1 and CDR2 are LNHNV and YYDKDF (reference sequence). Trimming removed 5 bases from V and 5 bases from J; junction bases left unmatched: 4. CDR3 length: 14 amino acids. The whole variable domain, filled in from reference TRBV15 and TRBJ1-2, reads DAMVIQNPRYQVTQFGKPVTLSCSQTLNHNVMYWYQQKSSQAPKLLFHYYDKDFNNEADTPDNFQSRRPNTSFCFLDIRSPGLGDTAMYLCATSPGQGVYGYTFGSGTRLTVV.

The J gene is TRBJ1-1, the V gene TRBV5-4, with unresolved D. Germline CDR1 SGHNT, CDR2 YYREEE (reference sequence). V dropped 4 bases and J dropped 6 bases, with 16 bases sitting between them. The CDR3 extends over 14 amino acids. CDR3 residues: CASSTRVGEPEAFF. In DNA, the CDR3 is TGTGCCAGCAGCACGCGGGTGGGAGAACCTGAAGCTTTCTTT.

J is TRBJ2-5 and V is TRBV29-1; D unresolved. The CDR3 sequence is 11 residues long. Trimming cost V 4 bases and J 5 bases, with 8 bases left between them. CDR1 SQVTM and CDR2 ANQGSEA come from the germline V gene. The CDR3 bases are TGCAGCGTTGCAGAGGCTGAGACCCAGTACTTC. This sequence encodes CSVAEAETQYF.

This clonotype came up a few times. The chain links TRBV5-5 to TRBJ2-7, with 12 bases lining up with TRBD1. Germline V CDR1 and CDR2: SGHKS, YYEKEE (reference sequence). The junction had 5 bases not matched to a gene; V was cut back by 4 bases and J by 6 bases. The CDR3 is made up of 14 amino acids. CDR3 sequence: CASSQGQGAREQYF. For the CDR3, the DNA is TGTGCCAGCAGCCAGGGACAGGGGGCTCGCGAGCAGTACTTC.

V is TRBV7-8 and J is TRBJ2-5, with TRBD2 matching over 9 bases. Germline CDR1 SGHVS, CDR2 FQNEAQ. After removal of 7 bases from V and 2 bases from J, the junction contained 8 bases not matched to a gene. This CDR3 spans 15 amino acids. The CDR3 is CASTPRTSVQETQYF. CDR3 nucleotide sequence: TGTGCCAGCACCCCCCGGACTAGCGTTCAAGAGACCCAGTACTTC.

There are a few counts of this clonotype. This sequence joins TRBV19 and TRBJ2-3; either TRBD1 or TRBD2 may fit D (5 bases each). Per the germline V gene, CDR1 is LNHDA and CDR2 is SQIVND (reference sequence). V was clipped by 8 bases and J by 0 bases, with 12 bases between them. The CDR3 is 14 amino acids. The CDR3 DNA sequence: TGTGCCAGTCGCTATTGGGACAGCACAGATACGCAGTATTTT. Encoded protein: CASRYWDSTDTQYF. Full variable domain (remainder filled in from reference TRBV19 and TRBJ2-3): DGGITQSPKYLFRKEGQNVTLSCEQNLNHDAMYWYRQDPGQGLRLIYYSQIVNDFQKGDIAEGYSVSREKKESFPLTVTSAQKNPTAFYLCASRYWDSTDTQYFGPGTRLTVL.

This clonotype was observed at least ten times. V usage is TRBV7-6 and J usage is TRBJ2-5, with a weak D call TRBD1 (6 bases). Per the germline V gene, CDR1 is SGHVS and CDR2 is FNYEAQ. Trimming took off 1 base at V and 4 bases at J, with 13 bases between the two ends. The CDR3 length is 15 residues. The CDR3: CASSLGEGVGETQYF. DNA for the CDR3: TGTGCCAGCAGCTTAGGAGAGGGGGTAGGAGAGACCCAGTACTTC.

This clonotype has just a few counts. The rearrangement joins TRBV20-1 to TRBJ2-4; no definite D call. V lost 3 bases and J 10 bases, leaving 28 bases between the germline ends. This CDR3 contains 17 residues. From germline, CDR1 is DFQATT and CDR2 SNEGSKA (reference sequence). DNA for the CDR3: TGCAGTGCTAGGGTTCGCGCGACGGAACCAGGCACCAGGATTCAGTACTTC. Its translation: CSARVRATEPGTRIQYF.

This clonotype has just a few counts. The rearrangement joins TRBV5-1 to TRBJ2-7; either TRBD1 or TRBD2 may fit D (5 bases each). V lost 0 bases to trimming and J lost 2 bases, with 18 bases between them. This CDR3 contains 17 residues. Germline V CDR1 and CDR2: SGHRS, YFSETQ. The CDR3 sequence: CASSLVRVEGRTYEQYF. In DNA, the CDR3 is TGCGCCAGCAGCTTGGTCAGAGTTGAGGGACGGACCTACGAGCAGTACTTC.

J is TRBJ2-1 and V is TRBV3-1; D may be TRBD2 (7 bases). The germline gives CDR1 LGHDT, CDR2 YNNKEL (reference sequence). CDR3 length: 13 amino acids. V was pared by 6 bases and J by 5 bases, with 11 bases between. The CDR3 DNA reads TGTGCCAGCAGACGAGGGGGGGACAATGAGCAGTTCTTC. It encodes CASRRGGDNEQFF.

The sample holds many counts of this clonotype. The V call is TRBV7-9, the J call TRBJ2-1, with 11 bases aligning to TRBD1. V shed 5 bases and J 8 bases; nucleotides not matched to a gene: 5. The length of the CDR3 is 14 residues. Germline CDR1 reads SEHNR; CDR2 reads FQNEAQ (reference sequence). This chain's CDR3 is CASSPGTGGYEQFF. CDR3 coding DNA: TGTGCCAGCAGCCCCGGGACAGGGGGTTATGAGCAGTTCTTC. Complete variable domain (other parts from reference TRBV7-9 and TRBJ2-1): DTGVSQNPRHKITKRGQNVTFRCDPISEHNRLYWYRQTLGQGPEFLTYFQNEAQLEKSRLLSDRFSAERPKGSFSTLEIQRTEQGDSAMYLCASSPGTGGYEQFFGPGTRLTVL.